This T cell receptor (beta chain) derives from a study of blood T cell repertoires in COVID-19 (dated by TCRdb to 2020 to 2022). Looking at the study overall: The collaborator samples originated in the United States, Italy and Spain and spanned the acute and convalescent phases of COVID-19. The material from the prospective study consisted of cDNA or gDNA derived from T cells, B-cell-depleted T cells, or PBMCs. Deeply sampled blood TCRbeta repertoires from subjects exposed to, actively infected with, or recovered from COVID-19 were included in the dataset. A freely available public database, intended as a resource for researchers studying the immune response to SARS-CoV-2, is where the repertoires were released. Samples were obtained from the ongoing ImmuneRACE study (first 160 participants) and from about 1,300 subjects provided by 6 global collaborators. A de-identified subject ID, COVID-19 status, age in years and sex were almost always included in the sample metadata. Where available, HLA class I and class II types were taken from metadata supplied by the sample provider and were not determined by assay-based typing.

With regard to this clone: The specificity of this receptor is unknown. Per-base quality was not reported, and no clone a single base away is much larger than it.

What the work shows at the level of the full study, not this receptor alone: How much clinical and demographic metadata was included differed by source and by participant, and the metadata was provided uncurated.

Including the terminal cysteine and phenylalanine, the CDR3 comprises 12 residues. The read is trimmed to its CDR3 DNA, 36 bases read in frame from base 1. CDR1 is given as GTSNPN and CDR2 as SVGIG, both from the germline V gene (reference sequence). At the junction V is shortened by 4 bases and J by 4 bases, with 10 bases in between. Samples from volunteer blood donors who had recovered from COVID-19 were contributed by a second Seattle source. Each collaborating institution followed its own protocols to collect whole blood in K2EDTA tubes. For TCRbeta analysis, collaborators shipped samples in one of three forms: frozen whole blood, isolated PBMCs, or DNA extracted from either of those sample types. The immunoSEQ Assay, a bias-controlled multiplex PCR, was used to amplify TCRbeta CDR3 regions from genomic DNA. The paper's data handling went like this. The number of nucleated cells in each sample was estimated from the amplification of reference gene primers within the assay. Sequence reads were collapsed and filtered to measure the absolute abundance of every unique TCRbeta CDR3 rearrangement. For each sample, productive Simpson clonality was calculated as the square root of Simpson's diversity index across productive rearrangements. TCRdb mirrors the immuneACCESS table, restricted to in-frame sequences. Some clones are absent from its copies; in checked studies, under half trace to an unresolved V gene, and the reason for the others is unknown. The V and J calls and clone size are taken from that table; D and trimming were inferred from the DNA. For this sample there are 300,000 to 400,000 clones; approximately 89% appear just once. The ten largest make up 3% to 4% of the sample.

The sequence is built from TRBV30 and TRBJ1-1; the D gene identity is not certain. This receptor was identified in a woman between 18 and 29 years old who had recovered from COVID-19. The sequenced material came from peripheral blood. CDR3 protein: CAWTAGSTEAFF. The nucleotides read TGTGCCTGGACGGCCGGGAGCACTGAAGCTTTCTTT. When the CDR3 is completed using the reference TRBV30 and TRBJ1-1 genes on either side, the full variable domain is SQTIHQWPATLVQPVGSPLSLECTVEGTSNPNLYWYRQAAGRGLQLLFYSVGIGQISSEVPQNLSASRPQDRQFILSSKKLLLSDSGFYLCAWTAGSTEAFFGQGTRLTVV.